This T cell receptor (beta chain) was found in a study of cytomegalovirus exposure and HLA in healthy donors. Broader study findings: Presence/absence analyses took donor sequencing depth as roughly uniform.

Primers included in the PCR were 60 Vbeta and 13 Jbeta primers. TCRdb keeps only in-frame clones here, not all; method: immunoSEQ multiplex PCR. The sample lists around 120,000 clones, over 60% seen once, with around 0.92% in the top ten. The CDR3 covers 13 residues. Germline V gives CDR1 SNHLY, CDR2 FYNNEI. V was shortened by 2 bases and J by 2 bases, with 6 bases between the two germline ends. This clone came up once. The antigen remains unidentified. At the DNA level, this CDR3 is encoded by other sequences in the same sample as well. This chain uses TRBV2 with TRBJ1-2; a weak D match, TRBD1 (6 bases). The source is a human donor in good health. What was sequenced was PBMCs. In DNA form, the CDR3 reads TGTGCCAGCAGTGAACAGGGGAACTATGGCTACACCTTC. It yields the protein CASSEQGNYGYTF.